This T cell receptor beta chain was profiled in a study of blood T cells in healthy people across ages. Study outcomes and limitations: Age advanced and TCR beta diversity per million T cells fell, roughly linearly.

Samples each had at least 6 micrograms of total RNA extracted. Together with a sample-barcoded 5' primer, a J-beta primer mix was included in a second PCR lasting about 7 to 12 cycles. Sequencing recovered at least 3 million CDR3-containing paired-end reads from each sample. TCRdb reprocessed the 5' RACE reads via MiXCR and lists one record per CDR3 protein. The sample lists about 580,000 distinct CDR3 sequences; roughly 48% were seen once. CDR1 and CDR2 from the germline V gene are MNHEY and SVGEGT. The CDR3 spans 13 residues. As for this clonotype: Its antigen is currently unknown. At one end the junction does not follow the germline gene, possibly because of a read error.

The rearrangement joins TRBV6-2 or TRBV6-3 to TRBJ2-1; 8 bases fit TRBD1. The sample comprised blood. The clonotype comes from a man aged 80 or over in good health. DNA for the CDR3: TGTGCCAGCACCACAGGGGGGTACAGTGAGCAGTTCTTC. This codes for CASTTGGYSEQFF.